This entry concerns a single T cell receptor beta chain. The data stem from a study of blood T cell repertoires in COVID-19. Study information: In each case, the material was cDNA or gDNA derived from T cells, B-cell-depleted T cells, or PBMCs.

Profiled with immunoSEQ multiplex PCR; TCRdb holds only in-frame clones, not every one. The sample lists 140,000 to 150,000 clones, roughly 84% occurring once. This clonotype was obtained from a woman between 50 and 59 years old who had been exposed to COVID-19. The sample consisted of PBMCs or T cells enriched from blood (not recorded which).

This CDR3 reads CASSQTSGRSQYF. CDR3 bases: TGTGCCAGTAGCCAAACTAGCGGCAGGTCGCAGTATTTT. The chain has TRBV19 and TRBJ2-3; 8 positions match TRBD2. With 6 bases clipped from V and 10 bases from J, the junction kept 9 bases outside the gene matches. The CDR3 runs to 13 residues. From germline, CDR1 is LNHDA and CDR2 SQIVND (reference sequence).